A selection of T cell receptor beta chains follows, all from one sample in a study of cytomegalovirus exposure and HLA in healthy donors. The data were produced by immunoSEQ multiplex PCR, yet TCRdb's version contains in-frame clones alone and is incomplete. The top ten hold 1.3% of the sample, which has about 65,000 clones, approximately 90% seen once. The sequenced sample was PBMCs. The receptors originated from a young woman in good health and CMV-seronegative. The CDR3 runs from the conserved cysteine through the conserved F or W. The order of the fields is J gene, V gene, D gene, clone size, CDR3 protein, CDR3 DNA. The D gene is left open where the match is weak. Rows give clone size only sometimes, using once, few, many, or a class for an expanded clone.

j_call: TRBJ1-2
v_call: TRBV9
d_call: TRBD1
clone_size: NA
cdr3_aa: CASSGTGRYGYTF
cdr3_nt: TGTGCCAGCAGCGGGACAGGGCGGTATGGCTACACCTTC

j_call: TRBJ2-5
v_call: TRBV13
d_call: TRBD1
clone_size: NA
cdr3_aa: CASSWGRQGAQYF
cdr3_nt: TGTGCCAGCAGCTGGGGGAGACAGGGCGCACAGTACTTC

j_call: TRBJ2-3
v_call: TRBV4-3
d_call: NA
clone_size: few
cdr3_aa: CASSQVAGQNTDTQYF
cdr3_nt: TGCGCCAGCAGCCAAGTTGCGGGGCAGAACACAGATACGCAGTATTTT

j_call: TRBJ1-4
v_call: TRBV7-9
d_call: TRBD1
clone_size: NA
cdr3_aa: CASSPGQLNEKLFF
cdr3_nt: TGTGCCAGCAGCCCGGGACAGTTAAATGAAAAACTGTTTTTT

j_call: TRBJ2-7
v_call: TRBV27
d_call: NA
clone_size: once
cdr3_aa: CASSLSGTTYEQYF
cdr3_nt: TGTGCCAGCAGTTTGTCAGGGACAACCTACGAGCAGTACTTC

j_call: TRBJ1-2
v_call: TRBV9
d_call: NA
clone_size: NA
cdr3_aa: CASSVSAGNGYTF
cdr3_nt: TGTGCCAGCAGCGTAAGCGCGGGGAATGGCTACACCTTC

j_call: TRBJ1-4
v_call: TRBV2
d_call: NA
clone_size: NA
cdr3_aa: CASSGDTTSEEKLFF
cdr3_nt: TGTGCCAGCAGCGGGGACACCACATCCGAGGAAAAACTGTTTTTT

j_call: TRBJ1-1
v_call: TRBV4-2
d_call: NA
clone_size: NA
cdr3_aa: CASSQDLWGGTNTEAFF
cdr3_nt: TGTGCCAGCAGCCAAGATCTGTGGGGGGGCACGAACACTGAAGCTTTCTTT

j_call: TRBJ1-4
v_call: TRBV5-1
d_call: NA
clone_size: once
cdr3_aa: CASSEGLGGEKLFF
cdr3_nt: TGCGCCAGCAGCGAGGGACTAGGGGGTGAAAAACTGTTTTTT

j_call: TRBJ1-5
v_call: TRBV5-1
d_call: NA
clone_size: NA
cdr3_aa: CASSLGGQPNQPQHF
cdr3_nt: TGCGCCAGCAGCTTGGGAGGGCAGCCCAATCAGCCCCAGCATTTT

j_call: TRBJ1-5
v_call: TRBV28
d_call: TRBD1
clone_size: NA
cdr3_aa: CASSRQGYNNQPQHF
cdr3_nt: TGTGCCAGCAGTAGACAGGGGTATAACAATCAGCCCCAGCATTTT

j_call: TRBJ2-1
v_call: TRBV7-9
d_call: TRBD2
clone_size: NA
cdr3_aa: CASSTSGGAYYNEQFF
cdr3_nt: TGTGCCAGCAGCACTAGCGGGGGGGCTTACTACAATGAGCAGTTCTTC

j_call: TRBJ2-1
v_call: TRBV5-1
d_call: TRBD2
clone_size: NA
cdr3_aa: CASSAGLAGGSSYNEQFF
cdr3_nt: TGCGCCAGCAGCGCGGGACTAGCGGGGGGAAGCTCCTACAATGAGCAGTTCTTC

j_call: TRBJ1-2
v_call: TRBV18
d_call: TRBD1
clone_size: few
cdr3_aa: CASSPPQGENYGYTF
cdr3_nt: TGTGCCAGCTCACCACCGCAGGGGGAAAACTATGGCTACACCTTC

j_call: TRBJ2-1
v_call: TRBV11-2
d_call: TRBD2
clone_size: NA
cdr3_aa: CASSLEGFLTSVEQFF
cdr3_nt: TGTGCCAGCAGCTTAGAGGGGTTCCTAACTAGCGTAGAGCAGTTCTTC

j_call: TRBJ1-2
v_call: TRBV6-1
d_call: NA
clone_size: NA
cdr3_aa: CASSERTYYGCTF
cdr3_nt: TGTGCCAGCAGTGAAAGGACATATTATGGCTGCACCTTC

j_call: TRBJ1-1
v_call: TRBV6-5
d_call: NA
clone_size: NA
cdr3_aa: CASSLGLLTEAFF
cdr3_nt: TGTGCCAGCTCTCTGGGACTTCTGACTGAAGCTTTCTTT

j_call: TRBJ2-2
v_call: TRBV29-1
d_call: TRBD1
clone_size: NA
cdr3_aa: CSVDQGADTGELFF
cdr3_nt: TGCAGCGTTGACCAGGGGGCCGACACCGGGGAGCTGTTTTTT

j_call: TRBJ1-1
v_call: TRBV5-1
d_call: NA
clone_size: NA
cdr3_aa: CASSLGGGGWGNTEAFF
cdr3_nt: TGCGCCAGCAGCTTGGGAGGCGGGGGCTGGGGGAACACTGAAGCTTTCTTT

j_call: TRBJ1-2
v_call: TRBV27
d_call: NA
clone_size: NA
cdr3_aa: CASSLGRTSYGYTF
cdr3_nt: TGTGCCAGCAGTCTGGGCCGCACTAGCTATGGCTACACCTTC

j_call: TRBJ2-5
v_call: TRBV11-2
d_call: NA
clone_size: NA
cdr3_aa: CASSFPTNIEETQYF
cdr3_nt: TGTGCCAGCAGCTTCCCCACGAATATAGAAGAGACCCAGTACTTC

j_call: TRBJ2-1
v_call: TRBV6-6
d_call: TRBD2
clone_size: NA
cdr3_aa: CASSYLSSGNEQFF
cdr3_nt: TGTGCCAGCAGTTACCTTTCTAGCGGCAATGAGCAGTTCTTC

j_call: TRBJ2-1
v_call: TRBV9
d_call: TRBD2
clone_size: NA
cdr3_aa: CASSANPRRASGSEHNEQFF
cdr3_nt: TGTGCCAGCAGCGCAAATCCACGACGGGCTAGCGGGAGTGAACACAATGAGCAGTTCTTC

j_call: TRBJ2-7
v_call: TRBV7-8
d_call: TRBD2
clone_size: NA
cdr3_aa: CASSISSGISYEQYF
cdr3_nt: TGTGCCAGCAGCATAAGTAGCGGGATTTCCTACGAGCAGTACTTC

j_call: TRBJ2-3
v_call: TRBV4-1
d_call: NA
clone_size: NA
cdr3_aa: CASSQVLVVGQSTDTQYF
cdr3_nt: TGCGCCAGCAGCCAAGTTTTGGTAGTCGGACAGAGCACAGATACGCAGTATTTT

j_call: TRBJ2-1
v_call: TRBV7-3
d_call: TRBD2
clone_size: NA
cdr3_aa: CASSTQAGGRYNEQFF
cdr3_nt: TGTGCCAGCAGCACCCAAGCGGGAGGGCGGTACAATGAGCAGTTCTTC

j_call: TRBJ1-1
v_call: TRBV29-1
d_call: NA
clone_size: NA
cdr3_aa: CSVVEQGETEAFF
cdr3_nt: TGCAGCGTTGTAGAACAGGGCGAGACTGAAGCTTTCTTT

j_call: TRBJ2-7
v_call: TRBV5-1
d_call: TRBD2
clone_size: NA
cdr3_aa: CASSLVTSGTPTSYEQYF
cdr3_nt: TGCGCCAGCAGCTTGGTGACTAGCGGGACTCCGACCTCCTACGAGCAGTACTTC

j_call: TRBJ1-2
v_call: TRBV29-1
d_call: NA
clone_size: once
cdr3_aa: CSVPTQNNYGYTF
cdr3_nt: TGCAGCGTTCCGACACAGAATAACTATGGCTACACCTTC

j_call: TRBJ1-1
v_call: TRBV5-8
d_call: TRBD1
clone_size: NA
cdr3_aa: CASSPRTGENTEAFF
cdr3_nt: TGTGCCAGCAGCCCCCGGACAGGGGAAAACACTGAAGCTTTCTTT

j_call: TRBJ1-3
v_call: TRBV5-1
d_call: TRBD1
clone_size: NA
cdr3_aa: CARKEGDRAGNTIYF
cdr3_nt: TGCGCCAGAAAAGAAGGGGACAGGGCTGGAAACACCATATATTTT

j_call: TRBJ2-3
v_call: TRBV11-2
d_call: NA
clone_size: NA
cdr3_aa: CASSLGSGTDTQYF
cdr3_nt: TGTGCCAGCAGCTTAGGTAGCGGCACAGATACGCAGTATTTT

j_call: TRBJ2-7
v_call: TRBV28
d_call: NA
clone_size: once
cdr3_aa: CASSVRSDFSYEQYF
cdr3_nt: TGTGCCAGCAGTGTACGCTCGGACTTCTCCTACGAGCAGTACTTC

j_call: TRBJ1-2
v_call: TRBV4-1
d_call: TRBD1
clone_size: NA
cdr3_aa: CASSLGQGATLYGYTF
cdr3_nt: TGCGCCAGCAGCCTAGGACAGGGGGCGACCCTCTATGGCTACACCTTC